This TCR beta chain was sequenced for a study of T cell responses to AZD1222 COVID-19 vaccine. Study overall: Timing groups of about 4 and about 12 weeks for second doses were pooled. Study-level findings and limits: Sampled repertoires all dated from after the peak T cell response.

The CDR3 sequence is 11 residues long. CDR1 and CDR2 from the germline V gene are DFQATT and SNEGSKA (reference sequence). The method was immunoSEQ multiplex PCR; TCRdb's version includes in-frame clones alone and lacks a portion of them. Of approximately 110,000 clones in the sample, about 95% were seen once. Comments on this clone: Its antigen remains unknown. One end of the junction varies from germline; a read error may be responsible.

This rearrangement joins TRBV20-1 to TRBJ2-7, with D unclear. The sequence derives from an adult in good health. The specimen was peripheral blood, collected on day 0 of AZD1222 vaccination. The DNA of the CDR3 is TGCAGTGCCAGAGACGGCTACGAGCAGTACTTC. Protein product: CSARDGYEQYF.